This T cell receptor (beta chain) was recorded in a study of PD-L1 blockade in urothelial cancer. Overall study: The year 2014 saw patients start atezolizumab, 1,200 mg intravenously every 3 weeks. Findings of the study overall: Sub-median blood TCR clonality before treatment predicted longer survival. At the 3-week point, tumor-associated blood clones expanded more in durable-benefit patients.

Here immunoSEQ multiplex PCR was the method, and the copy in TCRdb shows in-frame clones only, minus some. The table includes 95,000 to 100,000 clones, roughly 84% detected once. Described time point: pretreatment peripheral blood. The CDR3 spans 12 residues. Trimming took 2 bases from V and 8 from J, leaving 12 bases between them. Germline values: CDR1 GTSNPN, CDR2 SVGIG (reference sequence). A remark on this clone: Antigen: not known.

The gene calls are TRBV30 and TRBJ1-2, with D possibly matching TRBD1 (5 bases). The specimen comprised PBMCs, sampled around atezolizumab (anti-PD-L1) treatment. The source of this sequence is a man in his 60s with urothelial cancer. CDR3 in DNA: TGTGCCTGGAGTCACAGGCTCGGCGGCTACACCTTC. It encodes CAWSHRLGGYTF.